This TCR beta chain came from a study of blood T cell repertoires in COVID-19. For the study at large: Some COVID-19 samples were acute and others convalescent; all came from the United States, Italy and Spain. Sources were T cells, B-cell-depleted T cells, or PBMCs; the material itself was cDNA or gDNA.

V was shortened by 3 bases and J by 8 bases, with 11 bases between the two germline ends. Per the germline V gene, CDR1 is SGDLS and CDR2 is YYNGEE. The CDR3 runs to 13 residues. Per the study methods: Estimates of nucleated cell counts were drawn from the amplification of reference gene primers. Assay: immunoSEQ multiplex PCR; the TCRdb copy retains only in-frame clones and omits some. V and J calls and clone size follow that table, whereas D and trimming were derived from the DNA. The table has roughly 120,000 clones, about nine tenths seen once. This sequence joins TRBV9 and TRBJ1-4, with no clear D. The TCR originated in a man between 65 and 85 years old who had recovered from COVID-19. Material: peripheral blood. The CDR3 coding sequence is TGTGCCAGCAGCGCTTACTCGGGGGAAAAACTGTTTTTT. Residues: CASSAYSGEKLFF.